A single sample is the source of the 24 T cell receptor beta chains below, sequenced in a study of T cell repertoires in cytomegalovirus infection. MiXCR, applied by TCRdb to the reads, yields one record per CDR3 protein. The repertoire holds 680,000 or so distinct CDR3 sequences, with about a third as singletons. The specimen was PBMCs. These receptors were obtained from a human donor in good health (CMV status not recorded). Some clones in this sample may be carry-over from other donors' samples.

This clonotype was observed a few times. The chain is built from TRBV25-1 and TRBJ2-1, with TRBD2 matching 11 bases. Trimming cost V 8 bases and J 6 bases; bases outside gene matches: 18. This CDR3 has 18 amino acids. CDR1 MGHDK and CDR2 SYGVNS come from the germline V gene. The CDR3 DNA is TGTGCCAGCGCCCCTCGGGCCGGGACTAGCGGATCCCCCAATGAGCAGTTCTTC. It yields the protein CASAPRAGTSGSPNEQFF.

This clonotype was counted between two and nine times. The chain has TRBV6-1 and TRBJ1-2; maybe TRBD1 (5 bases). The CDR3 has 17 amino acids. Trimming stripped 4 bases from V and 2 bases from J, with 20 bases between. Germline lookup yields CDR1 MNHNS and CDR2 SASEGT. The DNA for the CDR3 is TGTGCCAGCAGTGGGAGGGACGGCCCGGCTACGAACTATGGCTACACCTTC. This gives the protein CASSGRDGPATNYGYTF.

The chain employs TRBV28 and TRBJ1-2, with a weak D call TRBD1 (6 bases). V lost 7 bases to trimming and J lost 5 bases, with 20 bases between them. This CDR3 spans 15 amino acids. Germline V CDR1 and CDR2: MDHEN, SYDVKM. CDR3 in amino acids: CASTARGASRYGYTF. The CDR3 nucleotides read TGTGCCAGCACAGCGAGGGGGGCAAGCCGATATGGCTACACCTTC.

CDR3 sequence reads: CASSVPQTGKNIQYF. DNA of the CDR3: TGTGCCAGTAGTGTACCCCAGACAGGAAAAAACATTCAGTACTTC. This chain joins TRBV19 and TRBJ2-4; D is possibly TRBD1 (6 bases). The germline CDR1 and CDR2 sequences are LNHDA and SQIVND (reference sequence). The V end was cut by 5 bases, the J end by 4 bases, with 15 bases between. The CDR3 is 15 amino acids.

This chain connects TRBV7-9 to TRBJ1-1, with 8 bases lining up with TRBD1. The CDR3 runs to 13 residues. The V gene's germline CDR1 is SEHNR and CDR2 FQNEAQ (reference sequence). J was trimmed by 10 bases and V by 5 bases; bases with no gene match: 9. This CDR3 is CASSLTGEYAAFF. The CDR3 region has the DNA TGTGCCAGCAGCCTGACAGGGGAGTACGCAGCTTTCTTT.

This clonotype was seen more than once but under ten times. The chain combines TRBV4-1 with TRBJ1-2, with D perhaps matching TRBD1 (5 bases). CDR3 length: 15 amino acids. The germline V and J ends were trimmed by 2 bases and 1 base, with 11 bases remaining between them. Germline V gene data show CDR1 as MGHRA and CDR2 as YSYEKL. The CDR3 sequence: CASSQRDGINYGYTF. CDR3 sequence (DNA): TGCGCCAGCAGCCAAAGGGACGGAATTAACTATGGCTACACCTTC.

This chain connects TRBV12-3 or TRBV12-4 to TRBJ1-1; 7 nucleotides agree with TRBD1. The trim removed 6 bases at V and 1 base at J, leaving 5 bases unmatched. This CDR3 is 14 amino acids long. The CDR3 here is CASRQTGRNTEAFF. CDR3 DNA: TGTGCCAGCAGGCAGACAGGGCGGAACACTGAAGCTTTCTTT.

In this sample, this clonotype turned up a few times. The chain has TRBV12-3 or TRBV12-4 and TRBJ2-4, with 8 bases lining up with TRBD2. Trimming cost V 4 bases and J 8 bases; bases outside gene matches: 7. CDR3 size: 14 residues. CDR3 nucleotides: TGTGCCAGCAGTTCCGGGACTAGGGGAGACATTCAGTACTTC. Protein product: CASSSGTRGDIQYF.

This clonotype was seen a handful of times. The V call is TRBV5-5, the J call TRBJ1-3, with D tentatively TRBD1 (5 bases). With 4 bases removed from V and 0 bases from J, the gap between germline ends came to 17 bases. Germline V gene sequence: CDR1 SGHKS, CDR2 YYEKEE (reference sequence). The CDR3 runs 17 residues. Here the CDR3 reads CASSPFDSRSSGNTIYF. Written as DNA, the CDR3 is TGTGCCAGCAGCCCCTTCGACAGTAGGAGCTCTGGAAACACCATATATTTT.

The genes are TRBV5-6 and TRBJ1-6; no reliable D call. Per the germline V gene, CDR1 is SGHDT and CDR2 is YYEEEE. There are 14 residues in the CDR3. V shed 2 bases and J shed 9 bases, with 12 bases lying between them. The CDR3 DNA is TGTGCCAGCAGCTTACTGACGAAAGCTTCACCCCTCCACTTT. It codes for CASSLLTKASPLHF.

J is TRBJ2-3 and V is TRBV7-2, with D unresolved. This CDR3 region has 16 residues. V dropped 4 bases and J dropped 1 base, with 15 bases sitting between them. Per germline, CDR1 SGHTA and CDR2 FQGNSA. The DNA for the CDR3 is TGTGCCAGCAGCTCGGATAGGTTGCCTGGCACAGATACGCAGTATTTT. It yields the protein CASSSDRLPGTDTQYF. The variable domain in full, completed from reference TRBV7-2 and TRBJ2-3, reads GAGVSQSPSNKVTEKGKDVELRCDPISGHTALYWYRQSLGQGLEFLIYFQGNSAPDKSGLPSDRFSAERTGGSVSTLTIQRTQQEDSAVYLCASSSDRLPGTDTQYFGPGTRLTVL.

V is TRBV28 and J is TRBJ1-6; possible D gene TRBD1, 6 bases. Trimming left V 5 bases short and J 12 bases short, with 11 bases between. The CDR3 runs 12 residues. CDR1 and CDR2 from the germline V gene are MDHEN and SYDVKM. In nucleotides, the CDR3 is TGTGCCAGCAGTCAGGGGTATGAACCCCTCCACTTT. Protein sequence: CASSQGYEPLHF.

The V call is TRBV20-1, the J call TRBJ1-1; D uncertain. The V gene lost 6 bases and the J gene lost 6 bases, with 20 bases spanning the gap. CDR1 DFQATT and CDR2 SNEGSKA come from the germline V gene (reference sequence). The CDR3 consists of 14 residues. DNA of the CDR3: TGCAGTGCCTTACAGAGGGAGGGTCCCGCTGAAGCTTTCTTT. This codes for CSALQREGPAEAFF.

V usage is TRBV20-1 and J usage is TRBJ2-5, with 13 nucleotides matching TRBD2. The CDR3 is 15 residues long. Germline V gene lookup returns CDR1 DFQATT and CDR2 SNEGSKA (reference sequence). J lost 5 bases, V lost 5 bases, and 8 bases had no gene match. The CDR3 region has the DNA TGCAGTGCTGAAGGGACTAGCGGGAATGGGGAGACCCAGTACTTC. The encoded protein is CSAEGTSGNGETQYF.

This clonotype was counted a few times. The chain links TRBV20-1 to TRBJ1-3; no clear D gene. V was clipped by 6 bases and J by 4 bases, with 22 bases between them. CDR3 length: 16 residues. Germline assignment: CDR1 DFQATT and CDR2 SNEGSKA (reference sequence). The CDR3 sequence: CSAGNWLGGSGNTIYF. For the CDR3, the DNA is TGCAGTGCAGGGAATTGGTTGGGTGGCTCGGGAAACACCATATATTTT.

This chain connects TRBV7-2 to TRBJ2-5, with D perhaps TRBD1 (7 bases). Germline CDR1 is SGHTA and CDR2 is FQGNSA. The CDR3 runs to 13 residues. Trimming stripped 6 bases from V and 3 bases from J, with 11 bases between. DNA for the CDR3: TGTGCCAGCAGTCGCGGGACAGAAGAGACCCAGTACTTC. Amino acid sequence: CASSRGTEETQYF.

This clonotype was recorded only once. The rearrangement joins TRBV12-3 or TRBV12-4 to TRBJ2-7; 10 bases match TRBD1. Unmatched junction bases numbered 10, after V lost 4 bases and J lost 4 bases. This CDR3 contains 16 residues. CDR3 DNA: TGTGCCAGCAGTTACCACCGGGACAGGGGTAGTTACGAGCAGTACTTC. Its protein product is CASSYHRDRGSYEQYF.

This clonotype has a single count. The CDR3 carries no conserved terminal phenylalanine or tryptophan, so it likely arises from a read error. It is unclear where the CDR3 begins or ends on the DNA, so no DNA is shown, and the CDR3 is as TCRdb lists it. The chain links TRBV7-6 to TRBJ2-1; the table names TRBD1, a call not compared with the DNA. Per germline, CDR1 SGHVS and CDR2 FNYEAQ. The CDR3 comprises 13 residues, both ends counted. This CDR3 is CDSSPPPSGGAFL.

The chain employs TRBV6-8 and TRBJ1-3; D remains unclear. CDR3 length equals 13 residues. Germline CDR1 and CDR2: MNHGY and SAAAGT. The V end was cut by 2 bases, the J end by 7 bases, with 9 bases between. CDR3 nucleotide sequence: TGTGCCAGCAGTTACAGTTTATCTAACACCATATATTTT. This encodes CASSYSLSNTIYF.

This clonotype was seen a handful of times. This chain links TRBV29-1 with TRBJ2-2, with TRBD2 as a possible D gene (6 bases). V was clipped by 7 bases and J by 5 bases, with 11 bases between them. Germline-derived CDR1 and CDR2 are SQVTM and ANQGSEA. The CDR3 extends over 12 amino acids. In DNA form, the CDR3 reads TGCAGCGCCCATGGGGGGACCGGGGAGCTGTTTTTT. Translation: CSAHGGTGELFF.

The gene calls are TRBV6-1 and TRBJ2-1, with 13 nucleotides matching TRBD2. The CDR3 covers 16 residues. CDR1 is MNHNS, CDR2 SASEGT, per germline. The junction had 10 bases not matched to a gene; V was cut back by 5 bases and J by 9 bases. CDR3 coding DNA: TGTGCCAGCAGTCGGACTAGCGGGGGTTACTGTGGTGAGCAGTTCTTC. Translating it yields CASSRTSGGYCGEQFF.

This sequence joins TRBV20-1 and TRBJ2-5; 11 nucleotides align to TRBD2. Germline assignment: CDR1 DFQATT and CDR2 SNEGSKA (reference sequence). There are 14 residues in the CDR3. J lost 5 bases, V lost 7 bases, and 9 bases had no gene match. The CDR3 nucleotides are TGCAGTGTCCTTAGCGGGGGGGCAGGGGAGACCCAGTACTTC. Its translation is CSVLSGGAGETQYF.

This clonotype was counted a few times. The genes are TRBV4-1 and TRBJ2-5, with D unclear. V dropped 0 bases and J dropped 0 bases, with 5 bases sitting between them. CDR3 length: 14 amino acids. From germline, CDR1 is MGHRA and CDR2 YSYEKL. The CDR3 is CASSQEDYQETQYF. The CDR3, as DNA: TGCGCCAGCAGCCAAGAGGATTACCAAGAGACCCAGTACTTC.

This chain joins TRBV5-1 and TRBJ2-3; possible D gene TRBD1, 6 bases. CDR1 is SGHRS, CDR2 YFSETQ, per germline. Trimming took off 6 bases at V and 5 bases at J, with 7 bases between the two ends. This CDR3 has 11 residues. Here the CDR3 DNA reads TGCGCCAGCAAAGGGGGAGATACGCAGTATTTT. It is translated as CASKGGDTQYF.